This T cell receptor (beta chain) was found in a study of T cells in tuberculosis (dated by TCRdb to 2017 to 2018). A note on the overall study: To characterize T cells specific for the mycobacterial lipid antigen glucose monomycolate (GMM), the study used CD1B tetramers together with high-throughput TCR immunosequencing. With approximately ten people per group, a South African clinical cohort compared IGRA-negative adolescents, IGRA-positive adolescents with latent tuberculosis, and adults with active tuberculosis. The paper's findings and limits, for the study overall: The smaller NN-distances in active tuberculosis patients were driven in part by shorter CDR3-alpha lengths, while the difference seen for TCR-beta was not statistically significant. Compared with IGRA-negative controls, TCR-alpha repertoires from active tuberculosis had smaller mean NN-distances to GMM-specific TCRs, which suggests that these TCRs underwent clonal expansion. With the diverse GMM-specific repertoire as input, a classifier achieved more than 85% accuracy (AUROC roughly 0.88), whereas GEM motif frequencies as input gave more than 55% accuracy. Clinical samples were selected based on which cryopreserved specimens were available, and the active tuberculosis cases were adults whereas the controls were adolescents.

Comments on this clone: The antigen it recognizes is unknown. There are no base qualities to consult, and no much larger clone falls within one base.

At study entry, a tuberculin skin test and the QuantiFERON-TB GOLD In-Tube IGRA were used to screen adolescents for latent tuberculosis infection. Immunosequencing was performed on unsorted cryopreserved PBMC and covered 75,000 to 100,000 T cells per clinical donor on average. Eleven high schools in the Worcester region of the Western Cape, South Africa, served as enrollment sites for adolescents aged 12 to 18 years. Ten M. tuberculosis-infected and roughly 10 uninfected adolescents were selected with matching for age and sex. For the adolescents, PBMC were isolated by density centrifugation from freshly drawn heparinized blood and then cryopreserved. The immunoSEQ multiplex PCR assay was used to generate TCR libraries, with TCR-beta and/or TCR-alpha/delta assays applied to each sample. The Illumina high-throughput platform was used to sequence the amplified TCR libraries. Processing in the source paper ran as follows. Clustering and dimensionality reduction relied on pairwise TCRdist distances among GMM-specific receptors from T cells that were either sorted ex vivo or expanded in vitro. The score assigned to each clinical repertoire was mean NN-distance, meaning the average TCRdist to the nearest 10% of tetramer-positive reference sequences. GEM TCR motif frequency was calculated as the fraction of unique TCRs that matched known GEM sequences in V/J usage and CDR3 length. Active tuberculosis was classified by linear discriminant analysis with leave-one-out cross-validation, implemented in scikit-learn. This immuneACCESS table, as held by TCRdb, lists in-frame sequences with V and J called but not all clones. Of the missing ones, under half trace to an unresolved V gene in checked studies; the others have no known cause. That table supplies the V and J calls and clone size; D and trimming were determined from the DNA. The sample table shows 37,000 or so clones, and about 94% are seen once. The ten largest account for 9.5% to 13% of the sample.

Including cysteine and phenylalanine, the CDR3 has 15 amino acids. Left in the record is the CDR3 DNA by itself, 45 bases read in frame from the first base. V was cut back by 6 bases and J by 0 bases, leaving a gap of 12 bases between them. CDR1 and CDR2 are read off the germline V gene as LGHNT and FRNRAP. The sequenced material came from PBMCs. The receptor comes from a donor between 5 and 29 years old with latent tuberculosis or without tuberculosis infection. Some clones in this sample may be carry-over from other donors' samples. The chain was built from TRBV12-5 and TRBJ1-3, with the D gene not confidently named. The DNA reads as follows: TGTGCTAGTGGATCAGGCCAGACCTCTGGAAACACCATATATTTT. It encodes CASGSGQTSGNTIYF.